Each of the 29 T cell receptor beta chains below was sequenced from the same sample in a study of T cells after posttransplantation cyclophosphamide. The assay was immunoSEQ multiplex PCR, and TCRdb's table has in-frame clones only and misses some. The data show some 53,000 clones, with approximately 86% seen just once and roughly 2.8% held by the top ten. Sequences were obtained from PBMCs. The receptors come from a man aged 25-45 years with a blood cancer, CMV-positive, and with a related stem cell donor.

This chain uses TRBV25-1 with TRBJ2-5; 7 bases are shared with TRBD2. The germline V gene has CDR1 MGHDK and CDR2 SYGVNS. V was pared by 8 bases and J by 5 bases, with 14 bases of the junction left unmatched. This CDR3 comprises 15 residues. The CDR3 spells CASLGRLAARETQYF. As DNA, the CDR3 is TGTGCCAGCCTCGGACGCCTAGCGGCCCGGGAGACCCAGTACTTC.

The rearrangement joins TRBV2 to TRBJ1-1; 8 bases agree with TRBD1. The junction had 2 bases not matched to a gene; V was cut back by 5 bases and J by 3 bases. The CDR3 has 13 amino acids. The V gene's germline CDR1 is SNHLY and CDR2 FYNNEI. CDR3 nucleotides: TGTGCCAGCAGTTCACAGGGGGACACTGAAGCTTTCTTT. It encodes CASSSQGDTEAFF.

The chain links TRBV30 to TRBJ2-3; 11 positions match TRBD1. V was clipped by 5 bases and J by 1 base; unmatched bases: 5. This CDR3 has 15 amino acids. The germline gives CDR1 GTSNPN, CDR2 SVGIG (reference sequence). For the CDR3, the DNA is TGTGCCTGGGACCGGGACAGGGGGGGCACAGATACGCAGTATTTT. This encodes CAWDRDRGGTDTQYF.

The rearrangement uses TRBV10-3 and TRBJ1-3; 9 positions match TRBD1. V dropped 5 bases and J dropped 9; count of bases not matched to a gene: 11. This CDR3 contains 15 residues. The V gene's germline CDR1 is ENHRY and CDR2 SYGVKD. The CDR3 spells CAISPGQGNAGTIYF. DNA for the CDR3: TGTGCCATCAGTCCCGGACAGGGGAACGCGGGCACCATATATTTT.

V usage is TRBV19 and J usage is TRBJ2-7; tentative D call: TRBD2 (6 bases). Germline-derived CDR1 and CDR2 are LNHDA and SQIVND (reference sequence). V lost 5 bases and J 0 bases, leaving 11 bases between the germline ends. This CDR3 region has 14 residues. CDR3 DNA: TGTGCCAGTAGTTTGGGGGGAACCTCCTACGAGCAGTACTTC. It specifies CASSLGGTSYEQYF.

This clone occurred once. The gene calls are TRBV6-4 and TRBJ2-1; no firm D call. The CDR3 runs to 14 residues. Per the germline V gene, CDR1 is MRHNA and CDR2 is SNTAGT. Trimming stripped 5 bases from V and 0 bases from J, with 8 bases between. The CDR3 is CASSSDPSYNEQFF. The CDR3 DNA follows: TGTGCCAGCAGTAGCGACCCCTCCTACAATGAGCAGTTCTTC.

This clone was seen just once. J is TRBJ2-2 and V is TRBV7-8, with a possible D match to TRBD2 (5 bases). The CDR3 is made up of 12 amino acids. Germline values: CDR1 SGHVS, CDR2 FQNEAQ. The V gene lost 4 bases and the J gene lost 9 bases, with 9 bases spanning the gap. The CDR3 protein is CASSSAGRELFF. The CDR3 DNA is TGTGCCAGCAGCTCGGCGGGTCGGGAGCTGTTTTTT.

This chain links TRBV6-1 with TRBJ2-4; TRBD2 matches at 7 bases. The junction had 14 bases not matched to a gene; V was cut back by 8 bases and J by 7 bases. This CDR3 contains 15 residues. Germline V CDR1 and CDR2: MNHNS, SASEGT. The CDR3 protein is CASHEGSSGGNIQYF. In DNA, the CDR3 is TGTGCCAGCCACGAGGGGAGTTCGGGGGGTAACATTCAGTACTTC.

The chain joins TRBV6-1 to TRBJ2-3; the match to TRBD2 covers 7 bases. This CDR3 has 14 amino acids. The V segment lost 6 bases and the J segment 0 bases; nucleotides outside the gene matches: 3. CDR1 is MNHNS, CDR2 SASEGT, per germline. CDR3 sequence: CASRSGLSTDTQYF. DNA of the CDR3: TGTGCCAGCAGGTCGGGACTAAGCACAGATACGCAGTATTTT.

This chain links TRBV5-1 with TRBJ2-1, with a tentative D call TRBD2 (5 bases). The germline gives CDR1 SGHRS, CDR2 YFSETQ. This CDR3 spans 14 amino acids. Trimming left V 0 bases short and J 4 bases short, with 8 bases between. The chain's CDR3 is CASSLGGPYNEQFF. For the CDR3, the DNA is TGCGCCAGCAGCTTGGGAGGGCCATACAATGAGCAGTTCTTC. Drawing the rest from reference TRBV5-1 and TRBJ2-1, the complete variable domain is KAGVTQTPRYLIKTRGQQVTLSCSPISGHRSVSWYQQTPGQGLQFLFEYFSETQRNKGNFPGRFSGRQFSNSRSEMNVSTLELGDSALYLCASSLGGPYNEQFFGPGTRLTVL.

This chain connects TRBV2 to TRBJ1-1, with D possibly TRBD1 on 5 matching bases. The CDR3 contains 13 residues. In germline, CDR1 is SNHLY, CDR2 FYNNEI. Trimming shortened V by 1 base and J by 11 bases, and 14 bases separated the two germline ends. The CDR3 region is CASSEGNLGRAFF. The CDR3 region has the DNA TGTGCCAGCAGTGAAGGTAACCTGGGGCGCGCTTTCTTT.

V and J are TRBV6-6 and TRBJ1-5; TRBD1 agrees at 10 bases. With 2 bases clipped from V and 9 bases from J, the junction kept 7 bases outside the gene matches. Germline V gene lookup returns CDR1 MNHNY and CDR2 SVGAGI (reference sequence). The CDR3 is 15 amino acids. The DNA of the CDR3 is TGTGCCAGCAGTTACGGAGACAGGGGGCGCGGGCCCCAGCATTTT. It encodes CASSYGDRGRGPQHF.

The chain links TRBV6-5 to TRBJ1-3; the D is unclear. CDR3 size: 13 residues. Trimming removed 9 bases from V and 0 bases from J, with 9 bases in between. Germline values: CDR1 MNHEY, CDR2 SVGAGI. The CDR3 region is CASWANSGNTIYF. The CDR3 coding sequence is TGTGCCAGTTGGGCCAACTCTGGAAACACCATATATTTT.

The rearrangement joins TRBV6-1 to TRBJ1-3; perhaps TRBD1 as D (5 bases). The CDR3 consists of 15 residues. Germline V gives CDR1 MNHNS, CDR2 SASEGT. The V end was cut by 7 bases, the J end by 0 bases, with 13 bases between. The CDR3 is CASTRAEYSGNTIYF. As DNA, the CDR3 is TGTGCCAGCACCAGGGCGGAATACTCTGGAAACACCATATATTTT.

V gene TRBV5-4 combines with J gene TRBJ1-3; D uncertain. The length of the CDR3 is 18 residues. V dropped 1 base and J dropped 0 bases, with 17 bases sitting between them. Germline CDR1 is SGHNT and CDR2 is YYREEE (reference sequence). This chain's CDR3 is CASSLLFGGEPSGNTIYF. The DNA for the CDR3 is TGTGCCAGCAGCTTGTTATTCGGCGGGGAACCCTCTGGAAACACCATATATTTT.

This rearrangement joins TRBV28 to TRBJ2-2; 8 nucleotides match TRBD2. There are 14 residues in the CDR3. Germline CDR1 MDHEN, CDR2 SYDVKM. The V segment lost 5 bases and the J segment 6 bases; nucleotides outside the gene matches: 5. CDR3 bases: TGTGCCAGCAGTACGCGGACTAGCCCCGGGGAGCTGTTTTTT. This encodes CASSTRTSPGELFF.

The chain is built from TRBV27 and TRBJ1-2, with TRBD1 matching 7 bases. The trim removed 3 bases at V and 4 bases at J, leaving 5 bases unmatched. The CDR3 loop spans 14 amino acids. Germline V gene lookup returns CDR1 MNHEY and CDR2 SMNVEV (reference sequence). For the CDR3, the DNA is TGTGCCAGCAGTTTCTCGGACAGGTTCTATGGCTACACCTTC. Protein: CASSFSDRFYGYTF.

A few counts support this clone. The chain employs TRBV27 and TRBJ2-7; 10 bases are shared with TRBD2. The CDR3 runs 16 residues. The V and J ends lost 1 base and 2 bases, in that order; junction bases with no gene match: 5. Germline lookup yields CDR1 MNHEY and CDR2 SMNVEV (reference sequence). The CDR3 DNA sequence: TGTGCCAGCAGTTTATACGGAGCGGGAGGGCCCTACGAGCAGTACTTC. Protein product: CASSLYGAGGPYEQYF.

This chain uses TRBV28 with TRBJ2-7, with D perhaps TRBD2 (6 bases). The germline CDR1 and CDR2 sequences are MDHEN and SYDVKM. V lost 6 bases and J 2 bases, leaving 11 bases between the germline ends. The CDR3 extends over 13 amino acids. CDR3 nucleotides: TGTGCCAGCAGCCCGGAGGGCCCCTACGAGCAGTACTTC. It codes for CASSPEGPYEQYF.

This clone showed up just a few times. This sequence joins TRBV18 and TRBJ2-2, with D maybe TRBD1 (5 bases). The germline gives CDR1 KGHSH, CDR2 LQKENI. The CDR3 sequence is 15 residues long. V lost 5 bases, J lost 1 base, and 11 bases lay in between. CDR3 bases: TGTGCCAGCTCAACCTTCACAGGGAACACCGGGGAGCTGTTTTTT. Its protein product is CASSTFTGNTGELFF.

The chain's CDR3 is CSAPAVSYNEQFF. CDR3 DNA: TGCAGCGCCCCAGCGGTCTCCTACAATGAGCAGTTCTTC. This rearrangement joins TRBV29-1 to TRBJ2-1, with D tentatively TRBD2 (5 bases). This CDR3 has 13 amino acids. Germline V gene sequence: CDR1 SQVTM, CDR2 ANQGSEA. V lost 7 bases and J lost 0, with 10 bases in between.

The chain links TRBV4-3 to TRBJ2-5, with D maybe TRBD1 (5 bases). The length of the CDR3 is 12 residues. Germline V gives CDR1 LGHNA, CDR2 YSLEER. Trimming cost V 0 bases and J 9 bases, with 8 bases left between them. In DNA, the CDR3 is TGCGCCAGCAGCCAAGATCTAGGGGCCCAGTACTTC. Protein product: CASSQDLGAQYF.

In its sample, this clone was seen once. The chain recombines TRBV30 with TRBJ2-1; weak D call: TRBD1 (6 bases). V lost 3 bases and J lost 7, with 13 bases in between. Germline V gene lookup returns CDR1 GTSNPN and CDR2 SVGIG (reference sequence). This CDR3 is built from 13 residues. CDR3 sequence reads: CAWSGSGANEQFF. For the CDR3, the DNA is TGTGCCTGGAGCGGATCAGGGGCGAATGAGCAGTTCTTC.

This chain links TRBV12-5 with TRBJ1-5; perhaps TRBD1 as D (6 bases). CDR3 length equals 12 residues. CDR1 and CDR2 (germline): LGHNT, FRNRAP. Trimming left V 7 bases short and J 5 bases short, with 9 bases between. CDR3: CASAAGDQPQHF. The CDR3 coding sequence is TGTGCTAGTGCCGCAGGGGATCAGCCCCAGCATTTT.

The CDR3 loop reads CASSYSGEAFF. CDR3 bases: TGTGCCAGCAGTTACTCCGGTGAAGCTTTCTTT. The gene calls are TRBV6-6 and TRBJ1-1; D gene uncertain. The V gene lost 0 bases and the J gene lost 7 bases, with 3 bases spanning the gap. The germline CDR1 and CDR2 sequences are MNHNY and SVGAGI (reference sequence). The CDR3 is 11 residues long.

The V gene is TRBV5-1, the J gene TRBJ2-6, with 9 bases aligning to TRBD1. Germline V gene sequence: CDR1 SGHRS, CDR2 YFSETQ. The CDR3 is 20 residues long. Germline trimming cut 0 bases from V and 0 bases from J; bases unmatched to any gene: 10. CDR3 sequence reads: CASSLVPQQGANSGANVLTF. The CDR3 coding sequence is TGCGCCAGCAGCTTGGTTCCCCAACAGGGGGCCAACTCTGGGGCCAACGTCCTGACTTTC.

The CDR3 nucleotides read TGTGCCAGCTCACCGACAGTCCGACTTGAAGCTTTCTTT. This translates into CASSPTVRLEAFF. V and J are TRBV18 and TRBJ1-1; tentative D call: TRBD1 (5 bases). CDR1 is KGHSH and CDR2 is LQKENI in the germline V gene. Trimming stripped 3 bases from V and 7 bases from J, with 12 bases between. CDR3 length equals 13 residues. Supplemented by reference TRBV18 and TRBJ1-1, the full variable domain reads NAGVMQNPRHLVRRRGQEARLRCSPMKGHSHVYWYRQLPEEGLKFMVYLQKENIIDESGMPKERFSAEFPKEGPSILRIQQVVRGDSAAYFCASSPTVRLEAFFGQGTRLTVV.

This clone was seen a single time. The genes are TRBV5-5 and TRBJ1-3; TRBD1 is a possible D gene (6 bases). The ends were cut back, 6 bases at V and 2 bases at J, with 12 bases in the middle. Germline values: CDR1 SGHKS, CDR2 YYEKEE (reference sequence). This CDR3 region has 14 residues. The CDR3 loop reads CASTLAGAGNTIYF. In DNA, the CDR3 is TGTGCCAGCACCCTAGCAGGGGCTGGAAACACCATATATTTT.

The rearrangement joins TRBV28 to TRBJ1-5, with a tentative D call TRBD1 (6 bases). Germline CDR1 and CDR2: MDHEN and SYDVKM. V was cut by 9 bases and J by 4 bases, with 25 bases left in between. The CDR3 is made up of 17 amino acids. In DNA, the CDR3 is TGTGCCAGTGACGCCCCTCACCTTTTGACAGGAAATCAGCCCCAGCATTTT. This gives the protein CASDAPHLLTGNQPQHF.